Sequencing of this T cell receptor (beta chain) was carried out in a study of metastatic and nonmetastatic thyroid tumors. Study conclusions and caveats: According to reports, the diversity of TCR beta was significantly higher in malignant thyroid tumors than in benign nodules, and this held in both blood and tumor samples.

Among the patients, none had received any treatment before thyroid surgery. The authors' processing: A papillary thyroid cancer distant-metastasis classifier was built from CDR3 differences across clinicopathological groups. TCRdb called clones again from the PCR reads with MiXCR. The authors' filters were not applied to this entry. The sample consists of 10,000 to 15,000 clones, over 10% of them appearing once. Germline loops: CDR1 SGHTA, CDR2 FQGNSA. CDR3 length equals 13 residues. Trimming removed 3 bases from V and 6 bases from J, with 11 bases in between. This clone was recorded many times. Its antigen is unknown.

The receptor comes from a female donor with papillary thyroid cancer or a benign thyroid nodule (not recorded which). Some clones in this sample may be carry-over from other donors' samples. The chain links TRBV7-2 to TRBJ1-1; no reliable D call. The sequencing sample was made of blood. CDR3 in DNA: TGTGCCAGCAGCTTCTCCGGTACCTCTGAAGCTTTCTTT. This codes for CASSFSGTSEAFF.